A selection of T cell receptor beta chains follows, all from one sample in a study of HIV-infected children after antiretroviral therapy interruption. MiXCR was run by TCRdb on the 3' RACE reads, yielding one entry per CDR3 protein. Among more than 40,000 distinct CDR3 sequences listed, more than 3.5% were seen once. The sample here was CD45RA+ CD4+ T cells from PBMCs, pooled from several time points, taken from a donor given antiretroviral therapy, either interrupted or continuous. These receptors all come from a pool of human donors with HIV. The CDR3 runs from the conserved cysteine through the conserved F or W. A D gene is named only where the DNA matches it firmly. Where a row states a size, it is once, few, many or the class of an expanded clone; other rows omit it.

CDR3 protein	CDR3 DNA	clone size	D gene	V gene	J gene
CASREHSGTGGNSPLHF	TGTGCCAGCAGAGAACACTCCGGGACAGGGGGAAATTCACCCCTCCACTTT	many	TRBD1	TRBV2	TRBJ1-6
CASSPIQGGTSPLHF	TGTGCCAGCAGCCCTATACAGGGGGGAACTTCACCCCTCCACTTT	many	TRBD1	TRBV28	TRBJ1-6
CASSLGHSNQPQHF	TGTGCCAGCAGCTTGGGGCACAGCAATCAGCCCCAGCATTTT	many	.	TRBV5-5	TRBJ1-5
CASSFTSGGNTGELFF	TGCGCCAGCAGCTTTACTAGCGGAGGGAACACCGGGGAGCTGTTTTTT	many	TRBD2	TRBV5-1	TRBJ2-2
CASSIIQGAFSNQPQHF	TGCGCCAGCAGCATCATACAGGGGGCCTTCAGCAATCAGCCCCAGCATTTT	many	TRBD1	TRBV23-1	TRBJ1-5
CASSRGTGAGSTDTQYF	TGCGCCAGCAGCCGGGGGACAGGGGCCGGGAGCACAGATACGCAGTATTTT	many	TRBD1	TRBV5-1	TRBJ2-3
CASSSTGASVLAF	TGTGCCAGCAGCTCGACAGGGGCCAGCGTGCTCGCCTTC	few	TRBD1	TRBV5-6	TRBJ1-2
CATGTYFNYGYTF	TGTGCCACCGGGACCTATTTTAACTATGGCTACACCTTC	many	.	TRBV2	TRBJ1-2
CASTKSGASTDTQYF	TGTGCCAGCACCAAGAGCGGGGCTAGCACAGATACGCAGTATTTT	.	TRBD2	TRBV6-6	TRBJ2-3
CASSEQGDTQYF	TGTGCCAGCAGTGAGCAAGGAGATACGCAGTATTTT	few	.	TRBV25-1	TRBJ2-3